A single sample is the source of the 8 T cell receptor beta chains below, sequenced in a study of spatial heterogeneity in lung cancer (dated 2019 in TCRdb). The library relied on 5' RACE. The instrument was a NextSeq 500. The public sequencing data were trimmed at Q25 with fastp and processed into clonotypes with MiXCR by TCRdb, which kept only in-frame beta chains. Every distinct CDR3 protein forms one entry, paired with its most common genes and DNA. This sample has 2,000 or so distinct CDR3 sequences in its table, and approximately 8.4% of those were observed once. The ten largest clones capture roughly a fifth of the sample. The meaning of the sample's time point label: sample taken at primary tumor resection. Specimen: normal lung tissue next to the tumor, collected at surgery. These receptors were obtained from a female donor with early-stage non-small cell lung cancer.

By sample fraction, this clonotype is medium-sized (0.01 to 0.1%). This chain connects TRBV20-1 to TRBJ2-3; TRBD2 might be the D (6 bases). CDR1 is DFQATT and CDR2 is SNEGSKA in the germline V gene (reference sequence). The V end was cut by 5 bases, the J end by 4 bases, with 16 bases between. The CDR3 has 14 residues. The CDR3: CSAQTPGRPDTQYF. As DNA, the CDR3 is TGCAGTGCTCAGACCCCAGGGAGGCCAGATACGCAGTATTTT.

This clonotype is deemed medium-sized. This chain uses TRBV28 with TRBJ1-2; TRBD1 matches at 9 bases. This CDR3 contains 14 residues. CDR1 is MDHEN, CDR2 SYDVKM, per germline. The V segment lost 3 bases and the J segment 3 bases; nucleotides outside the gene matches: 2. The CDR3 DNA follows: TGTGCCAGCAGTTTGGGACAGGGATACTATGGCTACACCTTC. The encoded protein is CASSLGQGYYGYTF.

V gene TRBV3-1 combines with J gene TRBJ2-2, with 7 bases that match TRBD1. CDR3 length: 16 amino acids. The V gene end was trimmed by 4 bases and the J gene end by 1 base; junction bases not matched to a gene: 6. Germline values: CDR1 LGHDT, CDR2 YNNKEL (reference sequence). The CDR3 reads CASSPGDSMNTGELFF. CDR3 nucleotides: TGTGCCAGCAGCCCCGGGGACAGCATGAACACCGGGGAGCTGTTTTTT.

Relative to its sample, this clonotype is medium-sized (0.01 to 0.1%). V is TRBV3-1 and J is TRBJ2-7; possible D gene TRBD1, 5 bases. The CDR3 length is 14 residues. Trimming removed 5 bases from V and 3 bases from J, with 14 bases in between. Looked up from germline, CDR1 is LGHDT and CDR2 is YNNKEL (reference sequence). The CDR3 reads CASSLTGPLYEQYF. The CDR3 DNA reads TGTGCCAGCAGCTTAACAGGCCCACTCTACGAGCAGTACTTC.

This clonotype is classed as medium-sized (0.01 to 0.1%). The chain carries TRBV30 and TRBJ1-3, with D tentatively TRBD1 (5 bases). Germline assignment: CDR1 GTSNPN and CDR2 SVGIG (reference sequence). The CDR3 sequence is 13 residues long. V gave up 0 bases and J gave up 3 bases, with 6 bases separating them. CDR3 sequence reads: CAWSVRGGNTIYF. CDR3 coding DNA: TGTGCCTGGAGTGTTAGGGGTGGAAACACCATATATTTT. The full variable domain, in which reference TRBV30 and TRBJ1-3 provide the parts outside the CDR3, is SQTIHQWPATLVQPVGSPLSLECTVEGTSNPNLYWYRQAAGRGLQLLFYSVGIGQISSEVPQNLSASRPQDRQFILSSKKLLLSDSGFYLCAWSVRGGNTIYFGEGSWLTVV.

The rearrangement uses TRBV19 and TRBJ2-1, with D maybe TRBD2 (6 bases). V dropped 6 bases and J dropped 8 bases, with 20 bases sitting between them. Germline V gene lookup returns CDR1 LNHDA and CDR2 SQIVND (reference sequence). This CDR3 spans 15 amino acids. The CDR3 reads CASRVGASDDDEQFF. The CDR3 coding sequence is TGTGCCAGTAGGGTCGGGGCTAGCGATGACGATGAGCAGTTCTTC.

The chain employs TRBV6-5 and TRBJ1-2; TRBD1 matches at 8 bases. From germline, CDR1 is MNHEY and CDR2 SVGAGI. This CDR3 spans 16 amino acids. Germline trimming cut 2 bases from V and 3 bases from J; bases unmatched to any gene: 8. CDR3 sequence (DNA): TGTGCCAGCAGTTACCCTTTCGGACAGGGAGACTATGGCTACACCTTC. Translated: CASSYPFGQGDYGYTF.

In its sample, this clonotype ranks as medium-sized. The CDR3 coding sequence is TGTGCCAGCAGTAGTCGTACGAACACCGGGGAGCTGTTTTTT. Protein sequence: CASSSRTNTGELFF. The chain joins TRBV27 to TRBJ2-2, with unresolved D. Trimming stripped 5 bases from V and 0 bases from J, with 7 bases between. The CDR3 has 14 amino acids. CDR1 and CDR2 from the germline V gene are MNHEY and SMNVEV (reference sequence).